These 31 T cell receptor beta chains came from one sample sequenced in a study of T-cell reconstitution after alpha-beta-depleted transplantation in children. This sample's TCRbeta library carried unique molecular identifier barcodes. A single record per CDR3 protein comes from TCRdb applying MiXCR to the PCR reads. The sample lists some 300,000 distinct CDR3 sequences; roughly 9.1% were seen once. The sequences come from PBMCs, collected before TCRalphabeta/CD19-depleted stem cell transplant. The receptors come from a boy in the first two years of life with acute myeloid leukemia, due to receive a stem cell transplant.

This clonotype was picked up a small number of times. This chain joins TRBV20-1 and TRBJ2-7, with TRBD1 matching 9 bases. V shed 4 bases and J 6 bases; nucleotides not matched to a gene: 4. There are 12 residues in the CDR3. The germline CDR1 and CDR2 sequences are DFQATT and SNEGSKA (reference sequence). The CDR3 is CSAIGQGSEQYF. CDR3 in DNA: TGCAGTGCTATTGGACAGGGGAGCGAGCAGTACTTC.

This clonotype was detected only a few times. CDR3 DNA: TGTGCCAGCTCACAAGGGACTAGCGGACTGACTGGCGCCCGGGCCCAGTACTTC. This encodes CASSQGTSGLTGARAQYF. The chain has TRBV18 and TRBJ2-5; 11 bases map to TRBD2. The J segment lost 9 bases and the V segment lost 4 bases, leaving 19 bases of the junction unmatched. The CDR3 is 18 residues long. The germline CDR1 and CDR2 sequences are KGHSH and LQKENI.

There are many counts of this clonotype. The rearrangement joins TRBV4-2 to TRBJ2-3; D possibly corresponds to TRBD2 (5 bases). The CDR3 is 14 residues long. With 5 bases removed from V and 3 bases from J, the gap between germline ends came to 12 bases. Germline CDR1 is LGHNA and CDR2 is YNFKEQ. The CDR3 coding sequence is TGTGCCAGCAGCTATGGTAGCGAAACAGATACGCAGTATTTT. Protein sequence: CASSYGSETDTQYF.

This clonotype came up many times. This chain links TRBV6-1 with TRBJ1-5; the D is unclear. Trimming took off 3 bases at V and 2 bases at J, with 14 bases between the two ends. Germline assignment: CDR1 MNHNS and CDR2 SASEGT. CDR3 length equals 16 residues. The CDR3, as DNA: TGTGCCAGCAGTGACCGTAGGGCGGGCGGCAATCAGCCCCAGCATTTT. This codes for CASSDRRAGGNQPQHF.

This clonotype was counted ten times or more. The V and J genes are TRBV13 and TRBJ2-1, with TRBD2 matching 13 bases. CDR1 PRHDT and CDR2 FYEKMQ come from the germline V gene (reference sequence). With V trimmed by 5 bases and J by 7 bases, 5 bases remained unmatched. The CDR3 is 15 amino acids. The CDR3 region has the DNA TGTGCCAGCAGCCCAGCGGGACTAGCGGGGAATGAGCAGTTCTTC. As protein: CASSPAGLAGNEQFF.

This clonotype was counted at least ten times. V is TRBV20-1 and J is TRBJ2-7; D gene unclear. Germline CDR1 and CDR2: DFQATT and SNEGSKA (reference sequence). Trimming left V 0 bases short and J 4 bases short, with 16 bases between. The CDR3 is made up of 15 amino acids. This CDR3 is CSARDRNGLWYEQYF. As DNA, the CDR3 is TGCAGTGCTAGAGATCGTAACGGGCTTTGGTACGAGCAGTACTTC.

This clonotype appeared a few times. This sequence joins TRBV19 and TRBJ2-3; maybe TRBD2 (5 bases). V lost 3 bases and J lost 4, with 11 bases in between. Looked up from germline, CDR1 is LNHDA and CDR2 is SQIVND (reference sequence). The CDR3 is 14 residues long. The CDR3 loop reads CASSIGDGADTQYF. The CDR3 DNA is TGTGCCAGTAGTATCGGCGACGGGGCAGATACGCAGTATTTT.

This clonotype came up many times. The chain is built from TRBV12-3 or TRBV12-4 and TRBJ2-7, with D possibly TRBD2 on 6 matching bases. V was shortened by 1 base and J by 0 bases, with 16 bases between the two germline ends. The CDR3 is 17 residues long. As DNA, the CDR3 is TGTGCCAGCAGTTTAGATCGGGCTAGCGAGATCTCCTACGAGCAGTACTTC. Translating gives CASSLDRASEISYEQYF.

Ten or more counts support this clonotype. CDR3 in amino acids: CSARILDTQYF. The CDR3 DNA reads TGCAGTGCTAGAATCCTAGATACGCAGTATTTT. J is TRBJ2-3 and V is TRBV20-1; the D is unclear. The CDR3 has 11 residues. CDR1 is DFQATT and CDR2 is SNEGSKA in the germline V gene (reference sequence). The V end was cut by 2 bases, the J end by 5 bases, with 5 bases between.

This clonotype occurred a few times. The rearrangement links TRBV7-9 to TRBJ2-7, with D tentatively TRBD1 (5 bases). This CDR3 comprises 13 residues. Germline CDR1 SEHNR, CDR2 FQNEAQ (reference sequence). V was clipped by 1 base and J by 6 bases, with 10 bases between them. In DNA form, the CDR3 reads TGTGCCAGCAGCTTAGGACAGCTGGTCGAGCAGTACTTC. Translation: CASSLGQLVEQYF.

This clonotype has ten or more counts. V is TRBV12-3 or TRBV12-4 and J is TRBJ2-4; perhaps D is TRBD1 or TRBD2 (5 bases each). The CDR3 is 14 amino acids. Trimming shortened V by 2 bases and J by 3 bases, and 8 bases separated the two germline ends. CDR3 amino acids: CASSLRGVKNIQYF. The DNA for the CDR3 is TGTGCCAGCAGTTTAAGAGGGGTCAAAAACATTCAGTACTTC.

This clonotype was seen many times. The V gene is TRBV3-1, the J gene TRBJ1-6; D may be TRBD1 (6 bases). Germline values: CDR1 LGHDT, CDR2 YNNKEL (reference sequence). The CDR3 consists of 15 residues. With 0 bases removed from V and 7 bases from J, the gap between germline ends came to 10 bases. The CDR3: CASSQDGGPNSPLHF. For the CDR3, the DNA is TGTGCCAGCAGCCAAGACGGGGGGCCGAATTCACCCCTCCACTTT.

The table lists this clonotype with a few counts. The CDR3 loop is CASSLELGLAGGGGYNEQFF. The CDR3 DNA reads as TGTGCCAGCAGCTTGGAACTGGGGCTAGCGGGAGGTGGGGGCTACAATGAGCAGTTCTTC. This chain uses TRBV5-6 with TRBJ2-1, with TRBD2 matching 11 bases. The ends lost 0 bases at V and 3 bases at J; junction bases unmatched: 14. The CDR3 covers 20 residues. Per the germline V gene, CDR1 is SGHDT and CDR2 is YYEEEE.

This clonotype showed up many times. The chain has TRBV5-1 and TRBJ2-1; a possible D gene is TRBD1 (6 bases). The CDR3 covers 15 residues. The ends were cut back, 1 base at V and 6 bases at J, with 14 bases in the middle. Germline lookup yields CDR1 SGHRS and CDR2 YFSETQ. CDR3 in DNA: TGCGCCAGCAGCTTGAGGGACACGAGGGGCAATGAGCAGTTCTTC. Protein sequence: CASSLRDTRGNEQFF.

This clonotype was recorded at least ten times. The chain links TRBV12-3 or TRBV12-4 to TRBJ2-7; D perhaps matches TRBD1 (6 bases). Trimming took 5 bases from V and 1 from J, leaving 12 bases between them. CDR3 size: 14 residues. The CDR3 loop reads CASSPGQFSYEQYF. The CDR3 DNA sequence: TGTGCCAGCAGTCCCGGACAGTTTTCCTACGAGCAGTACTTC.

This clonotype was recorded a few times. This rearrangement joins TRBV5-1 to TRBJ1-2, with 9 nucleotides matching TRBD1. The CDR3 spans 14 residues. The V gene end was trimmed by 3 bases and the J gene end by 4 bases; junction bases not matched to a gene: 4. In germline, CDR1 is SGHRS, CDR2 YFSETQ. The CDR3 region has the DNA TGCGCCAGCAGCTCGCCGACAGGGGGCTATGGCTACACCTTC. Its translation is CASSSPTGGYGYTF. Using reference TRBV5-1 and TRBJ1-2 for the parts outside the CDR3, the full variable domain is KAGVTQTPRYLIKTRGQQVTLSCSPISGHRSVSWYQQTPGQGLQFLFEYFSETQRNKGNFPGRFSGRQFSNSRSEMNVSTLELGDSALYLCASSSPTGGYGYTFGSGTRLTVV.

The chain uses TRBV6-2 or TRBV6-3 and TRBJ2-6, with 8 nucleotides matching TRBD1. The V gene end was trimmed by 7 bases and the J gene end by 0 bases; junction bases not matched to a gene: 11. The CDR3 is 18 residues long. CDR1 MNHEY and CDR2 SVGEGT come from the germline V gene. CDR3 loop: CASTAGTGLSSGANVLTF. CDR3 coding DNA: TGTGCCAGCACAGCCGGGACAGGCCTTTCCTCTGGGGCCAACGTCCTGACTTTC.

This clonotype was observed a handful of times. J is TRBJ1-1 and V is TRBV7-2; 7 bases are a match to TRBD1. Germline CDR1 reads SGHTA; CDR2 reads FQGNSA. This CDR3 is built from 18 residues. With V trimmed by 3 bases and J by 1 base, 14 bases remained unmatched. CDR3: CASSFVSFTGQPNTEAFF. The CDR3 DNA sequence: TGTGCCAGCAGCTTCGTCTCTTTTACGGGACAGCCGAACACTGAAGCTTTCTTT.

This clonotype was counted ten times or more. The chain joins TRBV29-1 to TRBJ2-5, with TRBD1 matching over 10 bases. The CDR3 loop spans 15 amino acids. Germline CDR1 reads SQVTM; CDR2 reads ANQGSEA. J lost 2 bases, V lost 4 bases, and 7 bases had no gene match. DNA for the CDR3: TGCAGCGTTGTAGACAGGGGGCCCCCACAAGAGACCCAGTACTTC. Translated: CSVVDRGPPQETQYF. The entire variable domain, with the rest obtained from reference TRBV29-1 and TRBJ2-5, is as follows: SAVISQKPSRDICQRGTSLTIQCQVDSQVTMMFWYRQQPGQSLTLIATANQGSEATYESGFVIDKFPISRPNLTFSTLTVSNMSPEDSSIYLCSVVDRGPPQETQYFGPGTRLLVL.

This clonotype was recorded at least ten times. The chain is built from TRBV7-2 and TRBJ2-1; TRBD2 matches 13 bases. The CDR3 runs 15 residues. V shed 5 bases and J 7 bases; nucleotides not matched to a gene: 5. Germline CDR1 SGHTA, CDR2 FQGNSA. The DNA of the CDR3 is TGTGCCAGCAGCGCCGGGACTAGCGGGGATAATGAGCAGTTCTTC. Protein: CASSAGTSGDNEQFF.

This clonotype was detected many times. This rearrangement joins TRBV6-1 to TRBJ2-5, with 10 positions matching TRBD2. The CDR3 contains 16 residues. In germline, CDR1 is MNHNS, CDR2 SASEGT. V lost 2 bases to trimming and J lost 3 bases; unmatched junction nucleotides: 6. The CDR3 here is CASSEWASGGKETQYF. The DNA of the CDR3 is TGTGCCAGCAGTGAATGGGCTAGCGGGGGAAAAGAGACCCAGTACTTC.

This clonotype was detected ten times or more. The rearrangement links TRBV24-1 to TRBJ1-1, with unresolved D. Germline V gives CDR1 KGHDR, CDR2 SFDVKD. The length of the CDR3 is 13 residues. With 9 bases removed from V and 1 base from J, the gap between germline ends came to 11 bases. CDR3 amino acids: CATSSDANTEAFF. CDR3 nucleotides: TGTGCCACCTCCTCCGACGCGAACACTGAAGCTTTCTTT.

This clonotype was counted at least ten times. This chain connects TRBV6-5 to TRBJ2-2; perhaps TRBD2 as D (6 bases). In germline, CDR1 is MNHEY, CDR2 SVGAGI. With 8 bases removed from V and 1 base from J, the gap between germline ends came to 17 bases. The CDR3 covers 16 residues. CDR3 protein: CASPGTMGGNTGELFF. For the CDR3, the DNA is TGTGCCAGCCCTGGCACAATGGGGGGGAACACCGGGGAGCTGTTTTTT.

This clonotype was seen repeatedly, ten times or more. The chain couples TRBV4-1 to TRBJ1-1; TRBD1 agrees at 7 bases. Germline assignment: CDR1 MGHRA and CDR2 YSYEKL. The junction had 8 bases not matched to a gene; V was cut back by 1 base and J by 3 bases. The CDR3 has 16 residues. The CDR3 DNA follows: TGCGCCAGCAGCCAAGTGGTCACAGGGGCGTACACTGAAGCTTTCTTT. It translates to CASSQVVTGAYTEAFF.

Ten or more counts support this clonotype. This CDR3 reads CSARGGGLGAKNIQYF. The CDR3 DNA reads as TGCAGTGCTAGAGGAGGCGGCCTTGGTGCCAAAAACATTCAGTACTTC. The rearrangement uses TRBV20-1 and TRBJ2-4, with no clear D. Trimming pared 1 base from V and 1 base from J, leaving 14 bases between. This CDR3 region has 16 residues. Per germline, CDR1 DFQATT and CDR2 SNEGSKA (reference sequence).

This clonotype was seen many times. The V and J genes are TRBV10-3 and TRBJ2-3, with a possible D match to TRBD2 (5 bases). Per the germline V gene, CDR1 is ENHRY and CDR2 is SYGVKD. The CDR3 spans 14 residues. Trimming took off 8 bases at V and 3 bases at J, with 15 bases between the two ends. CDR3 in amino acids: CAIGGYGVTDTQYF. The CDR3 DNA is TGTGCCATCGGCGGTTACGGGGTGACAGATACGCAGTATTTT.

This clonotype was seen at least ten times. V and J are TRBV9 and TRBJ2-3, with 7 nucleotides matching TRBD1. V shed 0 bases, J shed 9 bases, and the junction held 10 bases outside the gene matches. Germline V CDR1 and CDR2: SGDLS, YYNGEE. CDR3 length equals 15 residues. The chain's CDR3 is CASSVVGTGADTQYF. The CDR3 DNA reads TGTGCCAGCAGCGTAGTCGGCACAGGGGCTGACACGCAGTATTTT.

This clonotype was picked up many times. The rearrangement uses TRBV7-3 and TRBJ2-1; 9 bases fit TRBD2. The CDR3 has 16 amino acids. V shed 1 base, J shed 4 bases, and the junction held 5 bases outside the gene matches. CDR1 is SGHTA and CDR2 is FQGTGA in the germline V gene. As DNA, the CDR3 is TGTGCCAGCAGCTTAAGTGTGAGCGGGAGGTACAATGAGCAGTTCTTC. Protein product: CASSLSVSGRYNEQFF.

This clonotype occurred a few times. The chain couples TRBV25-1 to TRBJ2-1; 14 nucleotides match TRBD2. Germline-derived CDR1 and CDR2 are MGHDK and SYGVNS. The CDR3 is made up of 15 amino acids. J lost 8 bases, V lost 4 bases, and 4 bases had no gene match. CDR3 sequence (DNA): TGTGCCAGCAGTGGGACTAGCGGGAGGATTGATGAGCAGTTCTTC. Its translation is CASSGTSGRIDEQFF.

In this sample, this clonotype turned up many times. CDR3 bases: TGTGCCAGCCTTACCCAGGGGGTTGGTGAGACCCAGTACTTC. Translation gives CASLTQGVGETQYF. This chain links TRBV28 with TRBJ2-5; 7 nucleotides agree with TRBD1. Germline V CDR1 and CDR2: MDHEN, SYDVKM. Trimming at V came to 8 bases and at J to 5 bases, leaving 11 bases not matched to a gene. The CDR3 is 14 residues long.

This chain joins TRBV6-2 or TRBV6-3 and TRBJ1-1; 7 nucleotides agree with TRBD1. In germline, CDR1 is MNHEY, CDR2 SVGEGT. The V and J ends lost 6 bases and 11 bases, in that order; junction bases with no gene match: 18. CDR3 size: 15 residues. CDR3 bases: TGTGCCAGCAGCAATCTAAATCGACAGGGAGGTATGGCTTTCTTT. Amino acid sequence: CASSNLNRQGGMAFF.